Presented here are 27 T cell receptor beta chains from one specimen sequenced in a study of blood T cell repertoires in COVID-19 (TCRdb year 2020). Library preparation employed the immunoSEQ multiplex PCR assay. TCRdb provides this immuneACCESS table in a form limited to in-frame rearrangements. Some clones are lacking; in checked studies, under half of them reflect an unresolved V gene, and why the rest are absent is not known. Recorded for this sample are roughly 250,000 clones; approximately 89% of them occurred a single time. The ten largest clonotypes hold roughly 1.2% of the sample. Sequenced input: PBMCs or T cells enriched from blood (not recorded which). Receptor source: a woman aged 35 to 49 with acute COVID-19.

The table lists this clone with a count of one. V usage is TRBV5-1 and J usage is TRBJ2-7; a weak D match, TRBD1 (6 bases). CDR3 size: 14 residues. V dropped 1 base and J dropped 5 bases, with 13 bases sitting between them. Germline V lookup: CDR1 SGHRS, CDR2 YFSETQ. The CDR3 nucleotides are TGCGCCAGCAGCTTGCCAGGGGATATCGACGAGCAGTACTTC. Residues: CASSLPGDIDEQYF.

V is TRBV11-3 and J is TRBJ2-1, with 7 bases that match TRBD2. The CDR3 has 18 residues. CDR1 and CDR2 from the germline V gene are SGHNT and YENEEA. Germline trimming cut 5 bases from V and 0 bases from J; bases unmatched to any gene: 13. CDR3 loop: CASSTPQRGGGSYNEQFF. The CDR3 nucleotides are TGTGCCAGCAGCACGCCTCAGCGGGGTGGGGGCTCCTACAATGAGCAGTTCTTC.

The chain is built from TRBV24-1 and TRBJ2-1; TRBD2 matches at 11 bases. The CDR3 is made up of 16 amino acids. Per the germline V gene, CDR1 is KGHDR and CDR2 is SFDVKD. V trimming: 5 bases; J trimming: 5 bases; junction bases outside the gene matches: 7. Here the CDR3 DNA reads TGTGCCACCAGTGCGCGTCGACTAGCGGGGAACAATGAGCAGTTCTTC. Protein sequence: CATSARRLAGNNEQFF.

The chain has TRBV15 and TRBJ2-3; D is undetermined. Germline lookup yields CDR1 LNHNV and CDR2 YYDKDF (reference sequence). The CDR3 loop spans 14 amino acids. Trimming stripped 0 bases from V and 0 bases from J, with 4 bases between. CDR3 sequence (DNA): TGTGCCACCAGCAGAGATCAGAGCACAGATACGCAGTATTTT. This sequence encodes CATSRDQSTDTQYF.

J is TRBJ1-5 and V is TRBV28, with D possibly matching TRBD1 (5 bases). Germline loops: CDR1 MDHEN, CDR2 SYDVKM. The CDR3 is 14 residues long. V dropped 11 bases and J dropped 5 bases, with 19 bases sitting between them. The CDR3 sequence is CASRRQQIYQPQHF. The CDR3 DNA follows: TGTGCCTCCCGCCGACAGCAGATATATCAGCCCCAGCATTTT.

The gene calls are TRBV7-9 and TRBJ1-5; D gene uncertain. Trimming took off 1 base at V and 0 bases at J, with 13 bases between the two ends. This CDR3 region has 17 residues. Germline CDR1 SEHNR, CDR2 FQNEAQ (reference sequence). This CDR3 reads CASSLVFGGHSNQPQHF. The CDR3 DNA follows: TGTGCCAGCAGCTTAGTTTTTGGCGGCCATAGCAATCAGCCCCAGCATTTT.

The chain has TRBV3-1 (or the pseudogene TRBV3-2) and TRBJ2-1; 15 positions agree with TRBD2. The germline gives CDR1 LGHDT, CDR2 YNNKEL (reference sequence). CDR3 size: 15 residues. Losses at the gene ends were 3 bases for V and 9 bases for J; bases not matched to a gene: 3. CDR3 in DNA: TGTGCCAGCAGCCAGGGACTAGCGGGAGGTATTGAGCAGTTCTTC. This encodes CASSQGLAGGIEQFF.

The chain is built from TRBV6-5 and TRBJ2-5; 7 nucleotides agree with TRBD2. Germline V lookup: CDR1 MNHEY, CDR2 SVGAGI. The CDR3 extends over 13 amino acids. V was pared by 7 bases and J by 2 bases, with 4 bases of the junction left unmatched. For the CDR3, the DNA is TGTGCCAGCAAACCGGGACTACAAGAGACCCAGTACTTC. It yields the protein CASKPGLQETQYF.

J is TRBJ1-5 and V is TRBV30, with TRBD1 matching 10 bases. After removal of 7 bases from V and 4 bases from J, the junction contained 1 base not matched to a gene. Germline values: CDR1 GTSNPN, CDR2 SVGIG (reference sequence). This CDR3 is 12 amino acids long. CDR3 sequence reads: CASGQGNQPQHF. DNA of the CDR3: TGTGCCTCGGGACAGGGGAATCAGCCCCAGCATTTT.

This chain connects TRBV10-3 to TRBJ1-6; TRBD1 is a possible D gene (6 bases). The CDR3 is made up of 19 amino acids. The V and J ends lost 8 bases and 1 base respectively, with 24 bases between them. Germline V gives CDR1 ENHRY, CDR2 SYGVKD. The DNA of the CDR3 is TGTGCCATCGGGGGCGGTGCAGGGCTAGAGGTGTCCTATAATTCACCCCTCCACTTT. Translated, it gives CAIGGGAGLEVSYNSPLHF.

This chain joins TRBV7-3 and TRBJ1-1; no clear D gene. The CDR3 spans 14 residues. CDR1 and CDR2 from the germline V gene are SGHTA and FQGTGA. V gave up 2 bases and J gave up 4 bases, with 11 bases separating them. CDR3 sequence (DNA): TGTGCCAGCAGCTTATCGGCGGGAACCACTGAAGCTTTCTTT. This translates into CASSLSAGTTEAFF.

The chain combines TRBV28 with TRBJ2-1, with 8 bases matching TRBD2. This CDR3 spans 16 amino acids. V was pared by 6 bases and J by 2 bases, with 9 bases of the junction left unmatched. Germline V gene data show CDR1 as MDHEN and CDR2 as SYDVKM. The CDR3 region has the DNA TGTGCCAGCAGACGAAGCGGGAGAAGCACCTACAATGAGCAGTTCTTC. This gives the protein CASRRSGRSTYNEQFF.

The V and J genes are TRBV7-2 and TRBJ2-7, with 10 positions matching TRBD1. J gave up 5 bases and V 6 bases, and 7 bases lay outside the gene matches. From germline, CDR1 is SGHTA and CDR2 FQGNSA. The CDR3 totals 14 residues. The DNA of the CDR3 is TGTGCCAGCAGAAAGACAGGGGGCGAACACGAGCAGTACTTC. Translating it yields CASRKTGGEHEQYF.

CDR3 residues: CASSQDSVAGGPGQFF. The CDR3 nucleotides are TGTGCCAGCAGCCAAGATTCGGTAGCGGGAGGGCCAGGGCAGTTCTTC. The gene calls are TRBV3-1 (or the pseudogene TRBV3-2) and TRBJ2-1; TRBD2 matches 11 bases. CDR3 length: 16 amino acids. CDR1 is LGHDT, CDR2 YNNKEL, per germline (reference sequence). V gave up 0 bases and J gave up 12 bases; unmatched junction bases: 10.

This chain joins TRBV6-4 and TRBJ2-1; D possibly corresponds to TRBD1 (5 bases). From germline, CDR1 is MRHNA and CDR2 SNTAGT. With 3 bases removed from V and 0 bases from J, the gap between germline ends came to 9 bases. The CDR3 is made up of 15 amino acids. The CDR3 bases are TGTGCCAGCAGTGAACGACAGTCCTCCTACAATGAGCAGTTCTTC. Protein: CASSERQSSYNEQFF.

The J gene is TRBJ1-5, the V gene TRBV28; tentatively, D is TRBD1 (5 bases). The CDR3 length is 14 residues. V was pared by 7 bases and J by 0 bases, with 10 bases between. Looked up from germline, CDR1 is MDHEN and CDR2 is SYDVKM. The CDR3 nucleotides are TGTGCCAGCATCCAGGGTTATAGCAATCAGCCCCAGCATTTT. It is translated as CASIQGYSNQPQHF.

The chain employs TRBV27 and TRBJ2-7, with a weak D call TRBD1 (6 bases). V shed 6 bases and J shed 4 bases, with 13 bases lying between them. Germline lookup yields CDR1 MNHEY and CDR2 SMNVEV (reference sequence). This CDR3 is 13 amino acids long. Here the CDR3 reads CASRTAGAYEQYF. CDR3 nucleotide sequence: TGTGCCAGCAGGACCGCAGGGGCTTACGAGCAGTACTTC.

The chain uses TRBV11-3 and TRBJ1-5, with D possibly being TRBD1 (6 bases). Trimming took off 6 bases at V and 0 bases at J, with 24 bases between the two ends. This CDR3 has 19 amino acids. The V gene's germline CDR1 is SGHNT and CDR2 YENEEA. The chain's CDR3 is CASSRRGGGPSYSNQPQHF. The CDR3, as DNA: TGTGCCAGCAGTCGTCGTGGGGGCGGACCCTCTTATAGCAATCAGCCCCAGCATTTT.

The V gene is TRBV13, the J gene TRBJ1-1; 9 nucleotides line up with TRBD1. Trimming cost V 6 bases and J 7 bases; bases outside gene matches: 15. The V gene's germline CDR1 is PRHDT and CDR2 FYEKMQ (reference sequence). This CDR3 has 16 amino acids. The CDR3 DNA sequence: TGTGCCAGCAGGCACCGGGACAGGGAGAACGAAGGTGAAGCTTTCTTT. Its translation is CASRHRDRENEGEAFF.

The CDR3 protein is CASVGQGGLNYGYTF. CDR3 DNA: TGTGCCAGCGTAGGACAGGGAGGCCTTAACTATGGCTACACCTTC. The rearrangement joins TRBV6-5 to TRBJ1-2; TRBD1 matches 8 bases. CDR1 is MNHEY, CDR2 SVGAGI, per germline. J was trimmed by 1 base and V by 8 bases; bases with no gene match: 9. There are 15 residues in the CDR3.

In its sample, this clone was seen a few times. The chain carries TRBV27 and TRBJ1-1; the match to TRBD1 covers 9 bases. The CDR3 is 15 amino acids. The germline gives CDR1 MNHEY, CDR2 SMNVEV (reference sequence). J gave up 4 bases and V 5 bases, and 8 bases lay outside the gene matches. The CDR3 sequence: CASSPHSTGGTEAFF. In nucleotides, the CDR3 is TGTGCCAGCAGTCCCCACTCGACAGGGGGCACTGAAGCTTTCTTT.

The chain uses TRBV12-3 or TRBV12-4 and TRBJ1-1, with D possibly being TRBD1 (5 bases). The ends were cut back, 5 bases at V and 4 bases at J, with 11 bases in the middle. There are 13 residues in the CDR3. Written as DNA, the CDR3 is TGTGCCAGCAGTCCGCAGGGATCCACTGAAGCTTTCTTT. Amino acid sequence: CASSPQGSTEAFF.

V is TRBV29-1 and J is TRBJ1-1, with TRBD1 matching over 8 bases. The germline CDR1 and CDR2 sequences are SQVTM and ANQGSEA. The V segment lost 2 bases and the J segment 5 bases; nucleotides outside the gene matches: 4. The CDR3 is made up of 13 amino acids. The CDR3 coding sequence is TGCAGCGTTGAAACAAGGACAGGGACTGAAGCTTTCTTT. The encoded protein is CSVETRTGTEAFF.

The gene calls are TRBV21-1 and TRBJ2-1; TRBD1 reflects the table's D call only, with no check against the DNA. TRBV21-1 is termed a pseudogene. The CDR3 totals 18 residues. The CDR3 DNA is TGTGCCAGCACTACCAGGGCCCCTGGACGAATAGAGAACAATGAGCAGTTCTTC. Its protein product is CASTTRAPGRIENNEQFF.

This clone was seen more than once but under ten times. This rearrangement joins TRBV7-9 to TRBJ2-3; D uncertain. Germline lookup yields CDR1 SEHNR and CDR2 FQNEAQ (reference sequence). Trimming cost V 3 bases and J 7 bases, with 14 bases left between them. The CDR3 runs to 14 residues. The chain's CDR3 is CASSFASTMNTQYF. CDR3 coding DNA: TGTGCCAGCAGCTTCGCGTCCACCATGAATACGCAGTATTTT.

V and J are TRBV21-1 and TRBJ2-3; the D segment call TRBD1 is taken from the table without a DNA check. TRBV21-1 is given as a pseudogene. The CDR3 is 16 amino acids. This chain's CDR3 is CASSKEDSISTDTQYF. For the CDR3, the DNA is TGTGCCAGCAGCAAAGAAGACAGCATTAGCACAGATACGCAGTATTTT.

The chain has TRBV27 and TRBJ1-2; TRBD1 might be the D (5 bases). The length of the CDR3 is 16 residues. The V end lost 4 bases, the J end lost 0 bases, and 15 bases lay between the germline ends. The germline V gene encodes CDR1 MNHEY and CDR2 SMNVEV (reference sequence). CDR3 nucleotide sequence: TGTGCCAGCAGTTCCCTCCCCCAACAGGCTAACTATGGCTACACCTTC. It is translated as CASSSLPQQANYGYTF.